Below, one T cell receptor (beta chain) is given with its context. Its antigen remains unidentified. The sample comes from a study of OX40 agonist ivuxolimab in advanced cancers. Study-level results: At 0.1 to 3.0 mg/kg, clonal expansion of CD4+ and CD8+ blood T cells had occurred by week 6.

Sequencing used immunoSEQ multiplex PCR; TCRdb keeps in-frame clones, though not all of them. The profile shows approximately 25,000 clones, approximately 90% of them singletons. Trimming stripped 5 bases from V and 4 bases from J, with 16 bases between. CDR3 length: 15 amino acids. Per the germline V gene, CDR1 is KGHSH and CDR2 is LQKENI. This receptor was identified in an adult with an advanced solid tumor such as melanoma, head and neck, liver or kidney cancer. Material: CD4+ or CD8+ T cells sorted from blood, obtained in a trial of the OX40 agonist ivuxolimab. The rearrangement links TRBV18 to TRBJ2-3; weak D call: TRBD2 (5 bases). The CDR3 here is CASSDGLGRADTQYF. The CDR3 DNA reads as TGTGCCAGCTCAGATGGACTGGGCCGGGCAGATACGCAGTATTTT.